This T cell receptor beta chain was recorded in a study of T cell responses to AZD1222 COVID-19 vaccine. Findings of the study overall: Breadth and depth of Spike-specific TCRs rose after two AZD1222 doses. No repertoire was sampled before or during the peak T cell response, only after it. Seropositive at baseline were only six AZD1222 recipients.

This clone was detected only once. Its target is unknown. This CDR3 spans 16 amino acids. Germline V gene lookup returns CDR1 MNHEY and CDR2 SMNVEV (reference sequence). Trimming left V 1 base short and J 5 bases short, with 15 bases between. Assay: immunoSEQ multiplex PCR; the TCRdb copy retains only in-frame clones and omits some. The sample records 100,000 to 150,000 clones, 65% to 90% being singletons. The chain has TRBV27 and TRBJ2-1; D remains unclear. This TCR came from an adult who received the AZD1222 COVID-19 vaccine. The starting material was peripheral blood, obtained 28 days after the second AZD1222 dose. The chain's CDR3 is CASSLLAGRRDNEQFF. In DNA, the CDR3 is TGTGCCAGCAGTTTATTGGCAGGCCGCCGCGACAATGAGCAGTTCTTC.